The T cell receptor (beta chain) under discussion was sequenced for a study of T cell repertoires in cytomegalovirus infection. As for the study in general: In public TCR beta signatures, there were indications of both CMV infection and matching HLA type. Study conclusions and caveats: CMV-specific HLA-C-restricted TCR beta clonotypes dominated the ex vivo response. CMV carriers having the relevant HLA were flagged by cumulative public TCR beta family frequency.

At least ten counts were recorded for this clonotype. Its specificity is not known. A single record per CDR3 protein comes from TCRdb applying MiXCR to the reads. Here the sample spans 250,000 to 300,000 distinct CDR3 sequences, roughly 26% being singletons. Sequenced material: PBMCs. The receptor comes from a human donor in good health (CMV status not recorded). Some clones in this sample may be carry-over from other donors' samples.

CDR3 coding DNA: TGTGCCAGCAGTTTACTGACAGGAGCGAACATTCAGTACTTC. This encodes CASSLLTGANIQYF. The chain carries TRBV28 and TRBJ2-4; TRBD1 might be the D (6 bases). Germline assignment: CDR1 MDHEN and CDR2 SYDVKM. The CDR3 totals 14 residues. The V end lost 2 bases, the J end lost 7 bases, and 12 bases lay between the germline ends.